The source of this T cell receptor (beta chain) is a study of T cells in Graves' hyperthyroidism and ophthalmopathy. General observations from the study: Most thyroid clonotypes expanded above 0.001 were also detected in blood.

Using RNA transcripts as the source, TCR beta CDR3 regions were amplified. The TCR CDR3 was amplified in a first-round RT-PCR using the HTBI primer set. TCRdb independently ran MiXCR on the multiplex PCR reads; one entry per CDR3 protein. The sample shows 370,000 or so distinct CDR3 sequences, about a sixth of them seen only once. These patients, aged 18 to 65, had recently diagnosed hyperthyroidism lasting under 2 months. The authors took PBMCs from roughly 9.3 ml fresh peripheral blood. With regard to this clonotype: Antigen: not known.

CDR1 is SGHRS and CDR2 is YFSETQ in the germline V gene. V was trimmed by 0 bases and J by 3 bases, leaving 16 bases between them. The CDR3 loop spans 17 amino acids. This receptor was obtained from a woman aged 18-29 years with Graves' hyperthyroidism that later progressed to Graves' ophthalmopathy. The sequenced material came from blood. The gene calls are TRBV5-1 and TRBJ2-4, with a tentative D call TRBD1 (5 bases). The CDR3 region is CASSLVGVVTGKNIQYF. The CDR3 DNA follows: TGCGCCAGCAGCTTGGTAGGGGTCGTCACGGGCAAAAACATTCAGTACTTC.